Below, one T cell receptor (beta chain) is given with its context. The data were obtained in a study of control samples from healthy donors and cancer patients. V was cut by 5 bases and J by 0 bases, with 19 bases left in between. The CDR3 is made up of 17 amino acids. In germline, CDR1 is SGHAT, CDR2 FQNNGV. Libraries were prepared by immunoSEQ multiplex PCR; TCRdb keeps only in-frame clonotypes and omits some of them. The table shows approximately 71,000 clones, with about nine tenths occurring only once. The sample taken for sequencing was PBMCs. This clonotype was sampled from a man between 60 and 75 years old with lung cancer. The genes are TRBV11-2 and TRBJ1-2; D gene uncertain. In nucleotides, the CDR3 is TGTGCCAGCAGCCGGTATGGGTCCGGGAGGGCTAACTATGGCTACACCTTC. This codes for CASSRYGSGRANYGYTF.